This T cell receptor beta chain stems from a study of blood T cell repertoires in COVID-19. On the study more broadly: The samples span acute and convalescent COVID-19 from the United States, Italy and Spain. Sources were T cells, B-cell-depleted T cells, or PBMCs; the material itself was cDNA or gDNA.

CDR1 and CDR2 (germline): KGHDR, SFDVKD. V gave up 0 bases and J gave up 2 bases; unmatched junction bases: 0. This CDR3 has 16 amino acids. Original analysis: The authors estimated nucleated cell counts from reference gene primer amplification. Profiled with immunoSEQ multiplex PCR; TCRdb holds only in-frame clones, not every one. V, J and clone size are those of that table, while D and trimming were read from the DNA. The sample gives roughly 250,000 clones, more than 80% of which show up once; roughly 5.5% is in the top ten. This TCR came from a human donor in a cohort sampled during active COVID-19. The chain uses TRBV24-1 and TRBJ2-6; 7 bases agree with TRBD2. Source material: peripheral blood. The CDR3 nucleotides are TGTGCCACCAGTGATTTGCGGGGGGCTGGGGCCAACGTCCTGACTTTC. This gives the protein CATSDLRGAGANVLTF.